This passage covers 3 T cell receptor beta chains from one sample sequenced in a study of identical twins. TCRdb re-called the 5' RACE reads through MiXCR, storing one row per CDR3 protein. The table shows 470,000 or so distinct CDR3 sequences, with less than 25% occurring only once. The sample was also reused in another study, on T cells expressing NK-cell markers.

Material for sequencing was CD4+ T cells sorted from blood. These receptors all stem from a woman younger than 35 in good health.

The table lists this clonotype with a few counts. CDR3 amino acids: CASSLNRQPGELFF. In DNA, the CDR3 is TGTGCCAGCAGCCTGAACCGACAGCCCGGGGAGCTGTTTTTT. V and J are TRBV7-3 and TRBJ2-2; tentative D call: TRBD1 (5 bases). The V end lost 5 bases, the J end lost 6 bases, and 13 bases lay between the germline ends. This CDR3 has 14 amino acids. Per germline, CDR1 SGHTA and CDR2 FQGTGA.

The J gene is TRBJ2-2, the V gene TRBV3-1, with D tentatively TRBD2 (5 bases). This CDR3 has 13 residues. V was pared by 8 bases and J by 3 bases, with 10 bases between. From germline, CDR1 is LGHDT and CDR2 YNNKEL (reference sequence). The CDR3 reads CASGERDTGELFF. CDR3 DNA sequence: TGTGCCAGCGGGGAGAGGGACACCGGGGAGCTGTTTTTT.

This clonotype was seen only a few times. The CDR3 coding sequence is TGTGCCAGCAGTGACGGGGGCGCCTTTCGAGGCTACACCTTC. Translated: CASSDGGAFRGYTF. The chain carries TRBV6-4 and TRBJ1-2; tentatively, D is TRBD1 (6 bases). The germline V gene has CDR1 MRHNA and CDR2 SNTAGT. Trimming shortened V by 2 bases and J by 8 bases, and 15 bases separated the two germline ends. The CDR3 contains 14 residues.